This TCR beta chain was recovered during a study of cytotoxic CD8 clonotypes in ibrutinib-treated CLL. As for the study in general: Across the patients, 11 were relapsed/refractory, approximately 15 treatment-naive and 17 to 18 IGHV unmutated. The samples contained 255,043 productive templates on average. They also contained an average of around 94,000 productive rearrangements. General study points: The clonality rise at ibrutinib response reflected private clonotype expansion.

The germline V gene encodes CDR1 LGHNA and CDR2 YSLEER. The CDR3 is 13 residues long. Trimming removed 4 bases at V and 4 bases at J, with 5 bases between. Libraries were prepared by immunoSEQ multiplex PCR; TCRdb keeps only in-frame clonotypes and omits some of them. The data show fewer than 400,000 clones, approximately 67% seen once. Remarks on this clone: Its cognate antigen is unknown.

This TCR came from a human donor with chronic lymphocytic leukemia. Sequences were derived from PBMCs, sampled after 36 months of ibrutinib treatment. The chain couples TRBV4-3 to TRBJ2-6; D gene uncertain. CDR3 sequence reads: CASSPEGANVLTF. The CDR3 bases are TGCGCCAGCAGCCCGGAGGGGGCCAACGTCCTGACTTTC.